This T cell receptor beta chain appears in the sequencing data of a study of CD8+CD57+ T cells in acquired aplastic anemia. Study summary: Sorted CD4+ and CD8+ cells yielded DNA averaging around 3 ug. Study-level points and caveats: Patients had twenty-nine CD8+ CDR3 sequences in common with controls (the shared set). CD8+ Simpson's diversity did not differ significantly between patients and controls.

This CDR3 has 14 amino acids. CDR1 MNHNS and CDR2 SASEGT come from the germline V gene. Trimming stripped 6 bases from V and 13 bases from J, with 25 bases between. Worth noting for this clonotype: What it binds is not known.

TCR beta VDJ and CDR3 profiles were obtained from a genomic DNA template. MiXCR, run by TCRdb on the reads, gives a single entry per CDR3 protein. Here the sample spans about 98,000 distinct CDR3 sequences, roughly two thirds being singletons. Those patients picked for sequencing had displayed CD8+CD57+ cell expansion on flow cytometry. The study sampled blood from patients who had received no therapy. The chain recombines TRBV6-1 with TRBJ2-7, with TRBD2 as a possible D gene (5 bases). Sequencing was performed on sorted CD4+, CD8+, or CD8+CD57+ T cells (not recorded which) from PBMCs. This TCR came from a human donor with aplastic anemia. This CDR3 is CASSPNSGTYELYF. For the CDR3, the DNA is TGTGCCAGCAGCCCCAACAGCGGAACCTACGAGCTATACTTC.